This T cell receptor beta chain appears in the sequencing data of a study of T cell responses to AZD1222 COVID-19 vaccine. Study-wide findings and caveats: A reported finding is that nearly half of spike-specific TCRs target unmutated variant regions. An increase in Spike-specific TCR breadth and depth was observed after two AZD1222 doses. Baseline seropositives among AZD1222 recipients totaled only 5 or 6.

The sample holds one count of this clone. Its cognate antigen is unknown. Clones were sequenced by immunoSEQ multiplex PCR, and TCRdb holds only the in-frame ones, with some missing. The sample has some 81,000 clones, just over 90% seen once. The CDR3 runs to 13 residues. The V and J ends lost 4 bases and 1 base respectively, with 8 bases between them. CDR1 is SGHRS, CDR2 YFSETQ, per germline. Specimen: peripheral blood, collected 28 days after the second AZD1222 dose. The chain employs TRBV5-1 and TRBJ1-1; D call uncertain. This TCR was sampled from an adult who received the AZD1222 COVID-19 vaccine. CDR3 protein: CASSVDPNTEAFF. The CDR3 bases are TGCGCCAGCAGCGTTGACCCGAACACTGAAGCTTTCTTT.